One sample yielded the 2 T cell receptor beta chains listed below, sequenced in a study of T cell responses to AZD1222 COVID-19 vaccine (dated by TCRdb to the early 2020s). What this sample's time point label stands for: about 28 days (+/-7) after the second vaccine dose. Libraries were built with the immunoSEQ multiplex PCR assay. What TCRdb holds here is the immuneACCESS table cut down to in-frame rearrangements. Part of the clones is not present; checked against another copy, under half of the missing clones reflect an unresolved V gene, and the others are unexplained. Across this sample there are 180,000 or so clones, with about 88% seen only once. Approximately 26% of the sample is held by the ten biggest clonotypes. Sequencing used peripheral blood, obtained 28 days after the second AZD1222 dose. The receptors originated from an adult who received the AZD1222 COVID-19 vaccine.

The chain is built from TRBV30 and TRBJ2-5, with D hard to call. V shed 3 bases and J shed 2 bases, with 13 bases lying between them. Germline CDR1 and CDR2: GTSNPN and SVGIG (reference sequence). This CDR3 contains 14 residues. In DNA, the CDR3 is TGTGCCTGGAGCTTGCCCGTGTTTCAAGAGACCCAGTACTTC. Its translation: CAWSLPVFQETQYF.

The rearrangement joins TRBV25-1 to TRBJ2-3, with unresolved D. This CDR3 has 14 residues. CDR1 and CDR2 from the germline V gene are MGHDK and SYGVNS. V lost 2 bases to trimming and J lost 2 bases, with 8 bases between them. The CDR3 is CASSETGFTDTQYF. Written as DNA, the CDR3 is TGTGCCAGCAGTGAAACGGGCTTCACAGATACGCAGTATTTT.